The 6 T cell receptor beta chains given below trace back to one sample, sequenced in a study of CD8+ T cells in alopecia areata. Reverse transcribed after extraction, RNA yielded cDNA as the sequencing template. The data were produced by immunoSEQ multiplex PCR, yet TCRdb's version contains in-frame clones alone and is incomplete. The repertoire holds around 250,000 clones, with 65% to 70% as singletons. The sequencing used CD4+ T cells sorted from blood, collected at week 0. All receptors come from a human donor with alopecia areata.

This clone was detected a few times. The chain is built from TRBV29-1 and TRBJ1-2, with a tentative D call TRBD1 (5 bases). The CDR3 contains 12 residues. The V gene's germline CDR1 is SQVTM and CDR2 ANQGSEA. Trimming shortened V by 6 bases and J by 6 bases, and 14 bases separated the two germline ends. In DNA form, the CDR3 reads TGCAGCGTATTAGGGACTTCTAATGGCTACACCTTC. Residues: CSVLGTSNGYTF. Variable domain in full (rest from reference TRBV29-1 and TRBJ1-2): SAVISQKPSRDICQRGTSLTIQCQVDSQVTMMFWYRQQPGQSLTLIATANQGSEATYESGFVIDKFPISRPNLTFSTLTVSNMSPEDSSIYLCSVLGTSNGYTFGSGTRLTVV.

The V gene is TRBV30, the J gene TRBJ1-4; D not certain. The germline CDR1 and CDR2 sequences are GTSNPN and SVGIG (reference sequence). The V end was cut by 6 bases, the J end by 6 bases, with 11 bases between. The length of the CDR3 is 12 residues. In DNA, the CDR3 is TGTGCCTGTAGTAGGCCATATGAAAAACTGTTTTTT. Encoded protein: CACSRPYEKLFF. The full variable domain, completed using reference TRBV30 and TRBJ1-4, is SQTIHQWPATLVQPVGSPLSLECTVEGTSNPNLYWYRQAAGRGLQLLFYSVGIGQISSEVPQNLSASRPQDRQFILSSKKLLLSDSGFYLCACSRPYEKLFFGSGTQLSVL.

The rearrangement links TRBV4-1 to TRBJ2-4; TRBD2 matches 8 bases. The germline gives CDR1 MGHRA, CDR2 YSYEKL. Trimming took 4 bases from V and 3 from J; bases not matched to a gene: 11. This CDR3 comprises 17 residues. The CDR3 coding sequence is TGCGCCAGCAGCCGACCTCCAGCGGGGGATGGCAAAAACATTCAGTACTTC. This gives the protein CASSRPPAGDGKNIQYF.

The chain has TRBV5-1 and TRBJ1-1; no firm D call. The length of the CDR3 is 14 residues. V lost 1 base and J lost 1, with 8 bases in between. Germline V gene data show CDR1 as SGHRS and CDR2 as YFSETQ. DNA of the CDR3: TGCGCCAGCAGCTTGTGGCAGGCGAACACTGAAGCTTTCTTT. Residues: CASSLWQANTEAFF.

The chain employs TRBV5-4 and TRBJ2-3, with D hard to call. The CDR3 has 14 residues. The germline V gene encodes CDR1 SGHNT and CDR2 YYREEE (reference sequence). Trimming stripped 1 base from V and 0 bases from J, with 6 bases between. CDR3 protein: CASSLSTSTDTQYF. The CDR3 DNA reads TGTGCCAGCAGCTTGTCGACTAGCACAGATACGCAGTATTTT.

The V gene is TRBV29-1, the J gene TRBJ1-1; D is possibly TRBD1 (6 bases). From germline, CDR1 is SQVTM and CDR2 ANQGSEA. V lost 2 bases and J lost 2, with 12 bases in between. CDR3 size: 14 residues. CDR3 amino acids: CSVEQGRGNTEAFF. DNA for the CDR3: TGCAGCGTTGAACAGGGGAGGGGCAACACTGAAGCTTTCTTT.